This T cell receptor beta chain is drawn from a study of response to subunit inactivated influenza vaccine. In the case of this clonotype: As yet, its antigen is unknown.

CDR1 is SEHNR and CDR2 is FQNEAQ in the germline V gene (reference sequence). Between the trimmed V and J ends, which lost 8 bases and 6 bases, there was a span of 20 bases. The CDR3 loop spans 15 amino acids. Study-level results: A suggestion made by the authors is that each seasonal influenza vaccination recruits few new T cells.

TCRdb re-analysed the RT-PCR reads in MiXCR, keeping a single row per CDR3 protein. The sample lists about 830,000 distinct CDR3 sequences; about a fifth were seen once. The V and J genes are TRBV7-9 and TRBJ2-1; the D gene is possibly TRBD2 (6 bases). This TCR came from a man in his forties or fifties who received an inactivated influenza vaccine. Here the sequenced sample was PBMCs from blood, taken less than 6 days after vaccination. CDR3 nucleotides: TGTGCCAGCCGATTAGCGGAGAGCCCAGCCAATGAGCAGTTCTTC. It is translated as CASRLAESPANEQFF.